A single sample gave rise to the 9 T cell receptor beta chains below, sequenced in a study of shared clonotypes between healthy human individuals. TCRdb's table, derived via immunoSEQ multiplex PCR, lists solely in-frame clones and lacks some. The profile covers 2 million to 3 million clones, with 90% to 95% appearing a single time and roughly 0.36% taken by the ten largest. Material for sequencing was naive CD4+ T cells from PBMCs. Subset of the sample: CD45RA+ positively selected. The receptors were gathered from a man between 18 and 35 years old in good health. Some clones in this sample may be carry-over from other donors' samples.

The chain carries TRBV7-2 and TRBJ2-7; D is unclear. This CDR3 comprises 16 residues. Germline V lookup: CDR1 SGHTA, CDR2 FQGNSA. V was trimmed by 0 bases and J by 3 bases, leaving 15 bases between them. Written as DNA, the CDR3 is TGTGCCAGCAGCTTAGCGCAAAGGACCTCCCTCTACGAGCAGTACTTC. It translates to CASSLAQRTSLYEQYF.

The chain links TRBV6-1 to TRBJ2-7; 8 positions match TRBD2. Germline assignment: CDR1 MNHNS and CDR2 SASEGT. The V segment lost 10 bases and the J segment 3 bases; nucleotides outside the gene matches: 8. The length of the CDR3 is 13 residues. The CDR3 is CATFGGAGYEQYF. The CDR3 DNA follows: TGTGCCACTTTCGGGGGGGCGGGCTACGAGCAGTACTTC.

The J gene is TRBJ2-3, the V gene TRBV2; D may be TRBD1 (5 bases). The germline gives CDR1 SNHLY, CDR2 FYNNEI. V lost 3 bases, J lost 0 bases, and 13 bases lay in between. The CDR3 covers 16 residues. The CDR3 nucleotides read TGTGCCAGCAGTGATTGGACACGGGCTAGCACAGATACGCAGTATTTT. Translated, it gives CASSDWTRASTDTQYF. Complete variable domain (other parts from reference TRBV2 and TRBJ2-3): EPEVTQTPSHQVTQMGQEVILRCVPISNHLYFYWYRQILGQKVEFLVSFYNNEISEKSEIFDDQFSVERPDGSNFTLKIRSTKLEDSAMYFCASSDWTRASTDTQYFGPGTRLTVL.

The rearrangement uses TRBV2 and TRBJ2-7; 7 bases match TRBD1. This CDR3 has 12 residues. The J segment lost 4 bases and the V segment lost 4 bases, leaving 1 base of the junction unmatched. Per the germline V gene, CDR1 is SNHLY and CDR2 is FYNNEI. CDR3 in DNA: TGTGCCAGCAGTGTACAGGGGTACGAGCAGTACTTC. Its protein is CASSVQGYEQYF.

The J gene is TRBJ2-3, the V gene TRBV5-4; no firm D call. This CDR3 region has 15 residues. Germline V gene sequence: CDR1 SGHNT, CDR2 YYREEE (reference sequence). V was shortened by 1 base and J by 2 bases, with 11 bases between the two germline ends. CDR3 nucleotide sequence: TGTGCCAGCAGCTTGCCGAGCTTGCTCACAGATACGCAGTATTTT. Its protein product is CASSLPSLLTDTQYF. The complete variable domain, with remaining parts taken from reference TRBV5-4 and TRBJ2-3, reads ETGVTQSPTHLIKTRGQQVTLRCSSQSGHNTVSWYQQALGQGPQFIFQYYREEENGRGNFPPRFSGLQFPNYSSELNVNALELDDSALYLCASSLPSLLTDTQYFGPGTRLTVL.

The chain recombines TRBV20-1 with TRBJ1-2; D gene unclear. With 5 bases removed from V and 10 bases from J, the gap between germline ends came to 11 bases. Germline values: CDR1 DFQATT, CDR2 SNEGSKA (reference sequence). The CDR3 runs to 10 residues. CDR3 in DNA: TGCAGTGCTTCTGCGAATTCCTACACCTTC. It is translated as CSASANSYTF.

The CDR3 nucleotides are TGTGCCAGCAGCGCACAGGGAAACACCATATATTTT. It is translated as CASSAQGNTIYF. The gene calls are TRBV11-2 and TRBJ1-3; D is unresolved. V was clipped by 5 bases and J by 4 bases, with 6 bases between them. The length of the CDR3 is 12 residues. CDR1 and CDR2 from the germline V gene are SGHAT and FQNNGV.

V and J are TRBV19 and TRBJ1-4; TRBD1 agrees at 7 bases. V lost 8 bases and J lost 3; bases outside the gene matches: 9. Germline CDR1 reads LNHDA; CDR2 reads SQIVND (reference sequence). This CDR3 region has 15 residues. Written as DNA, the CDR3 is TGTGCCAGTGGGGGACAGAGGGCCCCTAATGAAAAACTGTTTTTT. It is translated as CASGGQRAPNEKLFF.

The V gene is TRBV6-4, the J gene TRBJ2-2, with D perhaps matching TRBD1 (6 bases). Trimming removed 1 base at V and 1 base at J, with 10 bases between. This CDR3 spans 16 amino acids. The V gene's germline CDR1 is MRHNA and CDR2 SNTAGT. The CDR3 DNA follows: TGTGCCAGCAGTGACTGGCTCAGGGGGAACACCGGGGAGCTGTTTTTT. Translation: CASSDWLRGNTGELFF.